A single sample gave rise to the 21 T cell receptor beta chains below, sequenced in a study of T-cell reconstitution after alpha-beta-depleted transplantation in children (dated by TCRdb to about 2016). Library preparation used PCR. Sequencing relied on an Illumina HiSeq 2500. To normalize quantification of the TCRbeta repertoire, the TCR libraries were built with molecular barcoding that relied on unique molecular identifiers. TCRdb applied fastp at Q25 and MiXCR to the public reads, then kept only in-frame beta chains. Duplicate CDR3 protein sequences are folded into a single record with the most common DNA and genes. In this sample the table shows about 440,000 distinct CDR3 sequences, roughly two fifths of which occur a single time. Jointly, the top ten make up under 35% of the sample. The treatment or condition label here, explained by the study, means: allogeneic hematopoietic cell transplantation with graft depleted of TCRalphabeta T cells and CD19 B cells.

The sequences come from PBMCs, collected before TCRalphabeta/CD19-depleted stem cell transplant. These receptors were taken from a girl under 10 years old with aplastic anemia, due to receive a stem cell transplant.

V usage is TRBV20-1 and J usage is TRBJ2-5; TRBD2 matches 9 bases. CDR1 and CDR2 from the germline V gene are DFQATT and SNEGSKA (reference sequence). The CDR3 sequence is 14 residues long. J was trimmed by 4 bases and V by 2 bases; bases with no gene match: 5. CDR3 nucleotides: TGCAGTGCTAGAAATAGCGGGAGAGGAGAGACCCAGTACTTC. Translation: CSARNSGRGETQYF.

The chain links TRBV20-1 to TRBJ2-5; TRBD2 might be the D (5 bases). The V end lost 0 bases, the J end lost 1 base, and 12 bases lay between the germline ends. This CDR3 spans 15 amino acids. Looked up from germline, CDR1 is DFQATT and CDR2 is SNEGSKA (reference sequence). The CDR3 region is CSARDESGPQETQYF. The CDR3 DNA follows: TGCAGTGCTAGAGATGAGAGCGGACCCCAAGAGACCCAGTACTTC.

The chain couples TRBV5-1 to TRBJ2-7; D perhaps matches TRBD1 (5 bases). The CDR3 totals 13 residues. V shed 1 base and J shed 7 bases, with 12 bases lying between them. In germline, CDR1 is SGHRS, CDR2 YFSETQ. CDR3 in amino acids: CASSLTGSQEQYF. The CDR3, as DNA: TGCGCCAGCAGCTTGACAGGATCACAGGAGCAGTACTTC.

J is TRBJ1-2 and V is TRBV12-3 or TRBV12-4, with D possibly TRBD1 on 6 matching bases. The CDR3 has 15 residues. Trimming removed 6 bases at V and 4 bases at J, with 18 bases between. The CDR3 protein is CASSLRGAWGYGYTF. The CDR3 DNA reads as TGTGCCAGCAGCCTACGGGGGGCATGGGGCTATGGCTACACCTTC.

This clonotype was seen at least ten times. Written as DNA, the CDR3 is TGTGCCAGCAGCTACCCCGGCAGGGGCGACGGCGAGCAGTACTTC. Translating gives CASSYPGRGDGEQYF. The chain is built from TRBV7-9 and TRBJ2-7; possibly TRBD1 for D (6 bases). Deletions cut 4 bases from V and 6 bases from J, with 19 bases between. In germline, CDR1 is SEHNR, CDR2 FQNEAQ (reference sequence). The CDR3 runs 15 residues.

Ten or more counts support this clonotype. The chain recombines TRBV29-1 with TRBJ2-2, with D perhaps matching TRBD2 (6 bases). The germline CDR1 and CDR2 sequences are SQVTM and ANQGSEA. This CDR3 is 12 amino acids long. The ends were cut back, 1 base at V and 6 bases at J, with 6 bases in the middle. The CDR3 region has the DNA TGCAGCGTTGAAGGGGGGGCCGGGGAGCTGTTTTTT. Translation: CSVEGGAGELFF.

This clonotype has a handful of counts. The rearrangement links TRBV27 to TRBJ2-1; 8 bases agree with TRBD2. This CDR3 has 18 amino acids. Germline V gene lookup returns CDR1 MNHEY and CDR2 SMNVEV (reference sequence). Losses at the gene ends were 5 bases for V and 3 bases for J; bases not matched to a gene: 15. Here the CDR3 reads CASSLQASGWTVYNEQFF. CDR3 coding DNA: TGTGCCAGCAGTCTCCAGGCTAGCGGGTGGACCGTCTACAATGAGCAGTTCTTC.

CDR3 sequence: CSVDGRGEYNEQFF. Written as DNA, the CDR3 is TGCAGCGTTGACGGCAGGGGAGAATACAATGAGCAGTTCTTC. The gene calls are TRBV29-1 and TRBJ2-1; D might be TRBD1 (6 bases). Deletions cut 3 bases from V and 4 bases from J, with 13 bases between. Germline V CDR1 and CDR2: SQVTM, ANQGSEA. This CDR3 has 14 amino acids.

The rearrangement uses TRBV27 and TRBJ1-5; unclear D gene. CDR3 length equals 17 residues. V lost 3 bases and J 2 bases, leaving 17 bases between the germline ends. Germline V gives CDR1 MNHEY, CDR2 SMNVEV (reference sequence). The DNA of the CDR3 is TGTGCCAGCAGTTTGAGTCAGGCTGCCCGGGGCAATCAGCCCCAGCATTTT. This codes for CASSLSQAARGNQPQHF.

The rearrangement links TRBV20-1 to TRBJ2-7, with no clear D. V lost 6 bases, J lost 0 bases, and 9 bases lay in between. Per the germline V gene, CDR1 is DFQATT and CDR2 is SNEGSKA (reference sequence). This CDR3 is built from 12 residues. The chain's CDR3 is CSALSSSYEQYF. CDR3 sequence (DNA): TGCAGTGCGCTGTCGAGCTCCTACGAGCAGTACTTC.

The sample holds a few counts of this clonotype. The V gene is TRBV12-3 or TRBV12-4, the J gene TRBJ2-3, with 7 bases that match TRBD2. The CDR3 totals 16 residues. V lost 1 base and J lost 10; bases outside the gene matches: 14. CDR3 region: CASSLEGAGVGAAQYF. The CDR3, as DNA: TGTGCCAGCAGTTTAGAGGGTGCGGGGGTTGGTGCGGCGCAGTATTTT.

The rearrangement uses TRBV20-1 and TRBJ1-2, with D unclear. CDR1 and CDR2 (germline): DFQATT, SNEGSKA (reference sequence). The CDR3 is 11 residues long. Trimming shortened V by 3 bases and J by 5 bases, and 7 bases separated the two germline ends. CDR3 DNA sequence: TGCAGTGCTAGTCACCCTTATGGCTACACCTTC. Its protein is CSASHPYGYTF.

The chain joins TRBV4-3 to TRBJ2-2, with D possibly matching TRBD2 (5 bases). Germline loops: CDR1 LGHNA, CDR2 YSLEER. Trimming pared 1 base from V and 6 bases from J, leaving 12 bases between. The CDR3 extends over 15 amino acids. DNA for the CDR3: TGCGCCAGCAGCCAAGTTGGGGAGCCGGCCGGGGAGCTGTTTTTT. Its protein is CASSQVGEPAGELFF.

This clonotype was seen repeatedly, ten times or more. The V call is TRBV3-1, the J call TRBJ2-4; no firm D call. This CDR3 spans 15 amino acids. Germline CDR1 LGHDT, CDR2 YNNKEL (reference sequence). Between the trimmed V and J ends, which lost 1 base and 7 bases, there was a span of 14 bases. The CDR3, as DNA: TGTGCCAGCAGCCAAGTCACGGACGGTGGGAACATTCAGTACTTC. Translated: CASSQVTDGGNIQYF.

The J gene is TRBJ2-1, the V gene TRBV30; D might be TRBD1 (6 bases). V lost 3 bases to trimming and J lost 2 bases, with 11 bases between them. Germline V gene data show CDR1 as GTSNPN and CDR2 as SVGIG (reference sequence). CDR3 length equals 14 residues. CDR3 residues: CAWRGAAPYNEQFF. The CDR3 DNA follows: TGTGCCTGGAGGGGGGCAGCGCCCTACAATGAGCAGTTCTTC.

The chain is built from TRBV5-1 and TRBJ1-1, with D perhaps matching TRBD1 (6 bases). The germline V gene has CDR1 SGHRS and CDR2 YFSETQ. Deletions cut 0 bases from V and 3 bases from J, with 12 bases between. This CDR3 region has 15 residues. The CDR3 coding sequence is TGCGCCAGCAGCTTGGCAGCACAGGGAGACACTGAAGCTTTCTTT. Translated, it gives CASSLAAQGDTEAFF. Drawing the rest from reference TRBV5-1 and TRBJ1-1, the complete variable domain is KAGVTQTPRYLIKTRGQQVTLSCSPISGHRSVSWYQQTPGQGLQFLFEYFSETQRNKGNFPGRFSGRQFSNSRSEMNVSTLELGDSALYLCASSLAAQGDTEAFFGQGTRLTVV.

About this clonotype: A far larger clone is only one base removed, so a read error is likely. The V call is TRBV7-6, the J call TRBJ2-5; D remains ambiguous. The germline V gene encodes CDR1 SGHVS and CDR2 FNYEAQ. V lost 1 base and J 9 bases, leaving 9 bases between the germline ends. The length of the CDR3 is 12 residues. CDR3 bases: TGTGCCAGCAGCTTAGAGGGTGAGCCCCAGTACTTC. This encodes CASSLEGEPQYF.

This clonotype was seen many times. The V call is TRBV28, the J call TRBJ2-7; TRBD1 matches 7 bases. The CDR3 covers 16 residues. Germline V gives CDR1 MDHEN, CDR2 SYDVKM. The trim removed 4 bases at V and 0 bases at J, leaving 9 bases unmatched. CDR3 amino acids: CASSYDRVIGSYEQYF. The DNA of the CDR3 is TGTGCCAGCAGTTACGACAGGGTGATCGGCTCCTACGAGCAGTACTTC.

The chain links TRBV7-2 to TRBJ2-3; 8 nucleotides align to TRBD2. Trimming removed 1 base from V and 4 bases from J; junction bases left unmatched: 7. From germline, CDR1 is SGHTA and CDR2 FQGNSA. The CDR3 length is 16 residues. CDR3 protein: CASSLVVGGAADTQYF. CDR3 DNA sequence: TGTGCCAGCAGCTTAGTGGTCGGGGGGGCCGCAGATACGCAGTATTTT. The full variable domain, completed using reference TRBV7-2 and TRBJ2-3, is GAGVSQSPSNKVTEKGKDVELRCDPISGHTALYWYRQSLGQGLEFLIYFQGNSAPDKSGLPSDRFSAERTGGSVSTLTIQRTQQEDSAVYLCASSLVVGGAADTQYFGPGTRLTVL.

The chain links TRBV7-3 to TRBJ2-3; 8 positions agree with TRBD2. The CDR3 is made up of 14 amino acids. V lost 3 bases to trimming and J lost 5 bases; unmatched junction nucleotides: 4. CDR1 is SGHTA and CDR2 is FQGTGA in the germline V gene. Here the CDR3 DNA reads TGTGCCAGCAGCTTCGCACGGGGGGGAGATACGCAGTATTTT. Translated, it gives CASSFARGGDTQYF.

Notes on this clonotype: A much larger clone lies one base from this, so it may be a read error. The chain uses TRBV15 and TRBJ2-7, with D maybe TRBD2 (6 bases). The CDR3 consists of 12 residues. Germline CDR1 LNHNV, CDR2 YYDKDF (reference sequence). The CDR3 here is CATSRESPRGHF. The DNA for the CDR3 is TGTGCCACCAGCAGAGAAAGCCCGCGGGGACACTTC.